The 19 T cell receptor beta chains reported below all come from one sample, sequenced in a study of siplizumab effects on memory and regulatory T cells. Using immunoSEQ multiplex PCR, the repertoire was profiled, and TCRdb retains in-frame clones only, with some absent. Here the sample spans about 94,000 clones, about 94% being singletons. The sequencing input was non-Treg CD4+ T cells sorted from blood. Source of these receptors: a human donor in good health.

The V call is TRBV7-3, the J call TRBJ2-5; 9 nucleotides align to TRBD2. This CDR3 is built from 14 residues. J lost 5 bases, V lost 5 bases, and 6 bases had no gene match. Germline V gives CDR1 SGHTA, CDR2 FQGTGA. Here the CDR3 reads CASSPLAGRETQYF. Here the CDR3 DNA reads TGTGCCAGCAGCCCTCTAGCGGGGCGGGAGACCCAGTACTTC.

This clone was seen a single time. The chain employs TRBV19 and TRBJ2-7, with 8 bases that match TRBD1. The V and J ends lost 5 bases and 5 bases, in that order; junction bases with no gene match: 11. Germline values: CDR1 LNHDA, CDR2 SQIVND (reference sequence). The CDR3 totals 15 residues. The CDR3 coding sequence is TGTGCCAGTAGTGCCACAGGGGGAAGATTCCACGAGCAGTACTTC. This sequence encodes CASSATGGRFHEQYF.

The genes are TRBV11-3 and TRBJ2-7; a weak D match, TRBD1 (5 bases). V was shortened by 5 bases and J by 2 bases, with 13 bases between the two germline ends. The CDR3 covers 14 residues. The germline CDR1 and CDR2 sequences are SGHNT and YENEEA. The CDR3 DNA follows: TGTGCCAGCAGCACCCGACAGAAACCCTACGAGCAGTACTTC. Protein product: CASSTRQKPYEQYF. The variable domain in full, with the rest retrieved from reference TRBV11-3 and TRBJ2-7, is EAGVVQSPRYKIIEKKQPVAFWCNPISGHNTLYWYLQNLGQGPELLIRYENEEAVDDSQLPKDRFSAERLKGVDSTLKIQPAELGDSAVYLCASSTRQKPYEQYFGPGTRLTVT.

The genes are TRBV29-1 and TRBJ2-7, with a tentative D call TRBD2 (6 bases). With 7 bases removed from V and 2 bases from J, the gap between germline ends came to 12 bases. Germline CDR1 and CDR2: SQVTM and ANQGSEA. This CDR3 contains 12 residues. The CDR3, as DNA: TGCAGCGCTCGGGACTGGGCCTACGAGCAGTACTTC. Residues: CSARDWAYEQYF.

V is TRBV19 and J is TRBJ1-5, with a possible D match to TRBD1 (5 bases). V was pared by 5 bases and J by 4 bases, with 12 bases between. This CDR3 spans 14 amino acids. CDR1 and CDR2 from the germline V gene are LNHDA and SQIVND (reference sequence). Written as DNA, the CDR3 is TGTGCCAGTAGTGATATCGGGGGAAATCAGCCCCAGCATTTT. Encoded protein: CASSDIGGNQPQHF.

This chain uses TRBV19 with TRBJ2-1; D unresolved. The V end was cut by 3 bases, the J end by 0 bases, with 9 bases between. CDR1 LNHDA and CDR2 SQIVND come from the germline V gene (reference sequence). The CDR3 contains 15 residues. The CDR3 DNA reads as TGTGCCAGTAGTATCCGGGCAGGCTCCTACAATGAGCAGTTCTTC. Residues: CASSIRAGSYNEQFF.

The chain combines TRBV15 with TRBJ2-1; a possible D gene is TRBD2 (6 bases). This CDR3 has 15 residues. The germline V gene encodes CDR1 LNHNV and CDR2 YYDKDF (reference sequence). V shed 0 bases and J shed 4 bases, with 10 bases lying between them. The DNA of the CDR3 is TGTGCCACCAGCAGAGATAGCGGAGATTACAATGAGCAGTTCTTC. It yields the protein CATSRDSGDYNEQFF.

The chain combines TRBV27 with TRBJ2-7; either TRBD1 or TRBD2 may supply D (5 bases each). CDR1 MNHEY and CDR2 SMNVEV come from the germline V gene (reference sequence). V gave up 6 bases and J gave up 4 bases, with 16 bases separating them. The CDR3 consists of 14 residues. The CDR3 reads CASSRDGGSYEQYF. The CDR3 DNA follows: TGTGCCAGCAGCAGGGACGGAGGAAGTTACGAGCAGTACTTC.

The rearrangement uses TRBV4-1 and TRBJ2-3, with D possibly being TRBD1 or TRBD2 (5 bases each). Germline V CDR1 and CDR2: MGHRA, YSYEKL. This CDR3 has 17 residues. The V end lost 2 bases, the J end lost 3 bases, and 18 bases lay between the germline ends. The CDR3 DNA is TGCGCCAGCAGCCAAAGAGGCCAATCGGGACGAACAGATACGCAGTATTTT. It translates to CASSQRGQSGRTDTQYF.

CDR3 sequence: CASSLDSHPLDEQFF. The CDR3 coding sequence is TGTGCCAGCAGCCTTGACAGCCACCCCCTCGATGAGCAGTTCTTC. The V gene is TRBV7-3, the J gene TRBJ2-1, with a weak D call TRBD1 (5 bases). The V end lost 5 bases, the J end lost 8 bases, and 19 bases lay between the germline ends. Germline assignment: CDR1 SGHTA and CDR2 FQGTGA. The CDR3 is 15 amino acids.

The DNA of the CDR3 is TGTGCCAGCAGCGGGACACTAGATCAGCCCCAGCATTTT. Translated: CASSGTLDQPQHF. This chain connects TRBV7-2 to TRBJ1-5, with a weak D call TRBD1 (6 bases). This CDR3 is 13 amino acids long. Between the trimmed V and J ends, which lost 5 bases and 5 bases, there was a span of 10 bases. Germline lookup yields CDR1 SGHTA and CDR2 FQGNSA.

Worth noting for this clone: A junction end diverges from the germline sequence, so it may reflect a read error. J is TRBJ1-2 and V is TRBV5-4; D perhaps matches TRBD1 (5 bases). The CDR3 runs 14 residues. Germline V lookup: CDR1 SGHNT, CDR2 YYREEE (reference sequence). The CDR3 DNA is TGTGCCAGCACCTTGAAGGGGTCAGGGTATGGCTACACCTTC. Translation: CASTLKGSGYGYTF.

This chain joins TRBV5-1 and TRBJ2-3; 9 nucleotides line up with TRBD2. Germline trimming cut 0 bases from V and 3 bases from J; bases unmatched to any gene: 5. The CDR3 is 16 residues long. In germline, CDR1 is SGHRS, CDR2 YFSETQ. CDR3 DNA sequence: TGCGCCAGCAGCTTGGGCCTAGCGGGATATACAGATACGCAGTATTTT. This sequence encodes CASSLGLAGYTDTQYF.

This clone was detected only once. The V and J genes are TRBV6-1 and TRBJ1-3; D call uncertain. Germline CDR1 MNHNS, CDR2 SASEGT. The V gene lost 5 bases and the J gene lost 4 bases, with 3 bases spanning the gap. The CDR3 loop spans 11 amino acids. For the CDR3, the DNA is TGTGCCAGCAGTATGGGAAACACCATATATTTT. Its protein is CASSMGNTIYF.

Only one count was recorded for this clone. This chain connects TRBV5-1 to TRBJ1-1; no reliable D call. CDR1 is SGHRS and CDR2 is YFSETQ in the germline V gene. The CDR3 spans 15 residues. The germline V and J ends were trimmed by 0 bases and 0 bases, with 9 bases remaining between them. CDR3 bases: TGCGCCAGCAGCTTGGTCTCCCGGTTGAACACTGAAGCTTTCTTT. Its translation is CASSLVSRLNTEAFF.

In nucleotides, the CDR3 is TGTGCCAGTACCGACGGGAGCTCCTACGAGCAGTACTTC. It codes for CASTDGSSYEQYF. This chain links TRBV19 with TRBJ2-7; tentative D call: TRBD2 (6 bases). CDR3 length equals 13 residues. Germline lookup yields CDR1 LNHDA and CDR2 SQIVND (reference sequence). The V end was cut by 7 bases, the J end by 0 bases, with 10 bases between.

This chain links TRBV5-1 with TRBJ2-7; a weak D match, TRBD2 (5 bases). The V end was cut by 4 bases, the J end by 5 bases, with 19 bases between. Germline CDR1 is SGHRS and CDR2 is YFSETQ. There are 15 residues in the CDR3. DNA for the CDR3: TGCGCCAGCAGCCAGAACGACTACGGTGGGAACGAGCAGTACTTC. It is translated as CASSQNDYGGNEQYF.

CDR3 DNA: TGTGCCAGCTCACCACCGGGGGTTGGCACCGGGGAGCTGTTTTTT. It encodes CASSPPGVGTGELFF. The chain is built from TRBV18 and TRBJ2-2; tentatively, D is TRBD1 or TRBD2 (5 bases each). The germline V gene encodes CDR1 KGHSH and CDR2 LQKENI. CDR3 length: 15 residues. V dropped 0 bases and J dropped 4 bases, with 9 bases sitting between them.

The genes are TRBV6-6 and TRBJ2-3, with D perhaps matching TRBD2 (6 bases). Germline V gives CDR1 MNHNY, CDR2 SVGAGI (reference sequence). The CDR3 runs to 13 residues. Trimming removed 5 bases from V and 5 bases from J, with 11 bases in between. Here the CDR3 reads CASSATSGDTQYF. The CDR3 coding sequence is TGTGCCAGCAGTGCGACTAGTGGAGATACGCAGTATTTT.